These T cell receptor beta chains were read from a single sample in a study of blood T cell repertoires in COVID-19. Clones were sequenced by immunoSEQ multiplex PCR, and TCRdb holds only the in-frame ones, with some missing. The data hold approximately 410,000 clones, with 86% observed a single time. The sequencing input was peripheral blood. Receptors originate from a woman aged 30 to 39 with active or convalescent COVID-19. Each CDR3 is given with its conserved first and last residue. Fields, in order: clone size, D gene, J gene, V gene, CDR3 DNA, CDR3 protein. D genes are given only for firm matches. Only some rows state a clone size, as once, few, many or a class for expanded clones.

clone size: many; D gene: .; J gene: TRBJ1-2; V gene: TRBV6-1; CDR3 DNA: TGTGCCAGCAGTGATCGGGTCAGGGGAGTTTATGGCTACACCTTC; CDR3 protein: CASSDRVRGVYGYTF
clone size: .; D gene: .; J gene: TRBJ2-7; V gene: TRBV7-9; CDR3 DNA: TGTGCCAGCAGCCGTGGGCCTAGCGTATCCTACGAGCAGTACTTC; CDR3 protein: CASSRGPSVSYEQYF
clone size: .; D gene: TRBD1; J gene: TRBJ1-3; V gene: TRBV3-1/TRBV3-2; CDR3 DNA: TGTGCCAGCAGCCAAGATTCAACACAGGGGGCGAACACCATATATTTT; CDR3 protein: CASSQDSTQGANTIYF
clone size: .; D gene: TRBD1; J gene: TRBJ1-5; V gene: TRBV5-6; CDR3 DNA: TGTGCCAGCAGCTGGGGACAGGGGGCCCCCAGTCAGCCCCAGCATTTT; CDR3 protein: CASSWGQGAPSQPQHF
clone size: .; D gene: .; J gene: TRBJ2-5; V gene: TRBV14; CDR3 DNA: TGTGCCAGCAGCCAAGTGAGAGAGACCCAGTACTTC; CDR3 protein: CASSQVRETQYF
clone size: .; D gene: .; J gene: TRBJ2-1; V gene: TRBV27; CDR3 DNA: TGTGCCAGCGGAACTGGGAGCTCCTACAATGAGCAGTTCTTC; CDR3 protein: CASGTGSSYNEQFF
clone size: .; D gene: TRBD2; J gene: TRBJ2-5; V gene: TRBV29-1; CDR3 DNA: TGCAGCGTTGGCCCCGGGACTAGCGGTGGGACCCAGTACTTC; CDR3 protein: CSVGPGTSGGTQYF
clone size: .; D gene: TRBD2; J gene: TRBJ2-2; V gene: TRBV27; CDR3 DNA: TGTGCCAGCAGTTCTTTAGCGGGAGGGCGTTTCACCGGGGAGCTGTTTTTT; CDR3 protein: CASSSLAGGRFTGELFF
clone size: once; D gene: TRBD1; J gene: TRBJ2-7; V gene: TRBV5-1; CDR3 DNA: TGCGCCAGCAGCTCCGACAGGGAGAACCTCGAGCAGTACTTC; CDR3 protein: CASSSDRENLEQYF
clone size: .; D gene: .; J gene: TRBJ1-3; V gene: TRBV3-1/TRBV3-2; CDR3 DNA: TGTGCCAGCAGCCAAGATCCGGGGGGCTCTGGAAACACCATATATTTT; CDR3 protein: CASSQDPGGSGNTIYF
clone size: .; D gene: .; J gene: TRBJ1-1; V gene: TRBV5-1; CDR3 DNA: TGCGCCAGCAGCTCGGGGAAGGGAGTCCGTGGCACTGAAGCTTTCTTT; CDR3 protein: CASSSGKGVRGTEAFF
clone size: few; D gene: .; J gene: TRBJ1-5; V gene: TRBV30; CDR3 DNA: TGTGCCTGGAGTACTCGCGACAGTTATCAGCCCCAGCATTTT; CDR3 protein: CAWSTRDSYQPQHF
clone size: once; D gene: TRBD1; J gene: TRBJ1-1; V gene: TRBV4-2; CDR3 DNA: TGTGCCAGCAGCCAAGAACCCTCGGGACAGCCAAACATGAACACTGAAGCTTTCTTT; CDR3 protein: CASSQEPSGQPNMNTEAFF
clone size: once; D gene: .; J gene: TRBJ2-5; V gene: TRBV19; CDR3 DNA: TGTGCCAGTCAGGGGCTCCAAGAGACCCAGTACTTC; CDR3 protein: CASQGLQETQYF
clone size: .; D gene: TRBD1; J gene: TRBJ2-3; V gene: TRBV18; CDR3 DNA: TGTGCCAGCTCTACCCTGGGACAGGGGGCAGCAGATACGCAGTATTTT; CDR3 protein: CASSTLGQGAADTQYF
clone size: once; D gene: .; J gene: TRBJ2-3; V gene: TRBV7-9; CDR3 DNA: TGTGCCAGCAGCCACCTACGAGGAGCGCCTAGCACAGATACGCAGTATTTT; CDR3 protein: CASSHLRGAPSTDTQYF
clone size: .; D gene: TRBD1; J gene: TRBJ2-5; V gene: TRBV19; CDR3 DNA: TGTGCCAGTAGAATTACCGGGACAGGTCAAGAGACCCAGTACTTC; CDR3 protein: CASRITGTGQETQYF
clone size: .; D gene: .; J gene: TRBJ1-6; V gene: TRBV30; CDR3 DNA: TGTGCCTGGAGTGTTTCAGGGGATTCACCCCTCCACTTT; CDR3 protein: CAWSVSGDSPLHF
clone size: .; D gene: .; J gene: TRBJ1-5; V gene: TRBV19; CDR3 DNA: TGTGCCAGTAATCCTTCTGGGGCAGGGGTACGAGACAATCAGCCCCAGCATTTT; CDR3 protein: CASNPSGAGVRDNQPQHF
clone size: .; D gene: TRBD1; J gene: TRBJ2-7; V gene: TRBV11-3; CDR3 DNA: TGTGCCAGCAGCTCCGGGACAGGCTACGAGCAGTACTTC; CDR3 protein: CASSSGTGYEQYF
clone size: .; D gene: TRBD1; J gene: TRBJ2-3; V gene: TRBV5-1; CDR3 DNA: TGCGCCAGCAGCCCTGACAGGGGCTGGACGGATACGCAGTATTTT; CDR3 protein: CASSPDRGWTDTQYF
clone size: .; D gene: .; J gene: TRBJ1-1; V gene: TRBV12-3/TRBV12-4; CDR3 DNA: TGTGCCAGCAGACCGACCGGGGGGGTGTCTTTCTTT; CDR3 protein: CASRPTGGVSFF
clone size: few; D gene: .; J gene: TRBJ1-5; V gene: TRBV6-6; CDR3 DNA: TGTGCCAGCAGTTACTCGGGGGGGAGCCAGCCCCAGCATTTT; CDR3 protein: CASSYSGGSQPQHF
clone size: .; D gene: TRBD1; J gene: TRBJ1-1; V gene: TRBV6-5; CDR3 DNA: TGTGCCAGTGCCGGGACAGGGAACACTGAAGCTTTCTTT; CDR3 protein: CASAGTGNTEAFF
clone size: .; D gene: .; J gene: TRBJ2-7; V gene: TRBV30; CDR3 DNA: TGTGCCTGGAGTATAGCCTCAGCCTACGAGCAGTACTTC; CDR3 protein: CAWSIASAYEQYF
clone size: .; D gene: .; J gene: TRBJ2-3; V gene: TRBV6-6; CDR3 DNA: TGTGCCAGCCGTAGGGGTACCGATACGCAGTATTTT; CDR3 protein: CASRRGTDTQYF
clone size: .; D gene: .; J gene: TRBJ2-4; V gene: TRBV19; CDR3 DNA: TGTGCCAGTAGTATGGACCAGGGGGCCAAAAACATTCAGTACTTC; CDR3 protein: CASSMDQGAKNIQYF
clone size: .; D gene: TRBD1; J gene: TRBJ1-5; V gene: TRBV11-2; CDR3 DNA: TGTGCCAGCAGTCGAACAGGGGGCGATCAGCCCCAGCATTTT; CDR3 protein: CASSRTGGDQPQHF
clone size: .; D gene: TRBD2; J gene: TRBJ2-2; V gene: TRBV15; CDR3 DNA: TGTGCCACCAGCAGATCCACTAGCGGTAGTATATCCGGGGAGCTGTTTTTT; CDR3 protein: CATSRSTSGSISGELFF
clone size: few; D gene: .; J gene: TRBJ2-1; V gene: TRBV5-8; CDR3 DNA: TGTGCCAGCAGCTTTACAGGGCGGGTAACCTACAATGAGCAGTTCTTC; CDR3 protein: CASSFTGRVTYNEQFF
clone size: .; D gene: .; J gene: TRBJ2-6; V gene: TRBV6-5; CDR3 DNA: TGTGCCAGCCACACAGGAGCCGGGGCCAACGTCCTGACTTTC; CDR3 protein: CASHTGAGANVLTF
clone size: .; D gene: .; J gene: TRBJ2-1; V gene: TRBV18; CDR3 DNA: TGTGCCAGCTCACCACCCTCGGGCCAGGGCCTTGAGCAGTTCTTC; CDR3 protein: CASSPPSGQGLEQFF
clone size: .; D gene: TRBD1; J gene: TRBJ1-1; V gene: TRBV29-1; CDR3 DNA: TGCAGCGTTGTCCTCGACAGGGCGAACACTGAAGCTTTCTTT; CDR3 protein: CSVVLDRANTEAFF
clone size: once; D gene: TRBD2; J gene: TRBJ2-1; V gene: TRBV5-1; CDR3 DNA: TGCGCCAGCAGCTATGGACTAGCGGGGGGTAACAATGAGCAGTTCTTC; CDR3 protein: CASSYGLAGGNNEQFF
clone size: once; D gene: TRBD1; J gene: TRBJ1-5; V gene: TRBV10-3; CDR3 DNA: TGTGCCATCAGTGAGGAGGGGGCGAATGATCAGCCCCAGCATTTT; CDR3 protein: CAISEEGANDQPQHF
clone size: few; D gene: TRBD2; J gene: TRBJ2-1; V gene: TRBV25-1; CDR3 DNA: TGTGCCAGCAGTGAAGTAGGCGGGAGCGACTCCTACAATGAGCAGTTCTTC; CDR3 protein: CASSEVGGSDSYNEQFF
clone size: .; D gene: .; J gene: TRBJ1-3; V gene: TRBV2; CDR3 DNA: TGTGCCGGGGCAGGGGACTCTGGAAACACCATATATTTT; CDR3 protein: CAGAGDSGNTIYF
clone size: few; D gene: TRBD2; J gene: TRBJ2-1; V gene: TRBV2; CDR3 DNA: TGTGCCAGCAGTGAGGGCGGGAGGGCCTTATATGAGCAGTTCTTC; CDR3 protein: CASSEGGRALYEQFF
clone size: .; D gene: .; J gene: TRBJ2-1; V gene: TRBV4-1; CDR3 DNA: TGCGCCAGCAGCCAAGTTCTACGAGGGAACAGGGATTCCTACAATGAGCAGTTCTTC; CDR3 protein: CASSQVLRGNRDSYNEQFF
clone size: .; D gene: .; J gene: TRBJ2-7; V gene: TRBV11-2; CDR3 DNA: TGTGCCAGCAGCTTAGACCGTCCGGGTAGCGGCTACGAGCAGTACTTC; CDR3 protein: CASSLDRPGSGYEQYF